The clone carrying this TCR beta chain was detected only once. Negative isolation was used for CD8+ and CD4+ T cells and FACS enrichment for TEMRA cells. When the RNA was reverse transcribed, random hexamers were used with an input of about 0.5 to 1 ug. The authors amplified TCR beta CDR3 across 54 Vbeta and 13 Jbeta using immunoSEQ multiplex PCR. Each CDR3 protein gets one entry after TCRdb re-called the immunoSEQ multiplex PCR reads with MiXCR. The sample has about 200,000 distinct CDR3 sequences, about 95% seen once; the top ten hold 0.093%. This specimen comes from a study of CD8 T cells in Susac syndrome. The CDR3 extends over 18 amino acids. Germline V gives CDR1 SQVTM, CDR2 ANQGSEA. The ends were cut back, 3 bases at V and 0 bases at J, with 23 bases in the middle.

This rearrangement joins TRBV29-1 to TRBJ1-1; possible D gene TRBD1, 5 bases. The receptor was derived from a human donor with multiple sclerosis. Source material: CD4+ T cells from PBMCs. CDR3 sequence: CSVEPIQGGSFMNTEAFF. CDR3 nucleotides: TGCAGCGTTGAGCCGATCCAGGGTGGCTCGTTCATGAACACTGAAGCTTTCTTT. Together with reference TRBV29-1 and TRBJ1-1, the CDR3 gives the full variable domain: SAVISQKPSRDICQRGTSLTIQCQVDSQVTMMFWYRQQPGQSLTLIATANQGSEATYESGFVIDKFPISRPNLTFSTLTVSNMSPEDSSIYLCSVEPIQGGSFMNTEAFFGQGTRLTVV.